This TCR beta chain was sequenced during a study of cytotoxic CD8 clonotypes in ibrutinib-treated CLL. Study-wide points: Elevated clonality accompanied ibrutinib response, with a return toward baseline values at progression.

With regard to this clone: The antigen is unknown.

With sequencing, the targeted depth ranged from 1 in 200,000 to 1 in 1 million T cells. The protocol was immunoSEQ multiplex PCR, while the TCRdb copy is restricted to in-frame clones and leaves out a portion. Of about 39,000 clones listed, about 65% are singletons. V lost 2 bases to trimming and J lost 0 bases, with 9 bases between them. The CDR3 sequence is 15 residues long. The germline gives CDR1 SGHAT, CDR2 FQNNGV. Sequences were derived from PBMCs, sampled at disease progression, from a patient treated with ibrutinib. The chain combines TRBV11-2 with TRBJ2-3; weak D call: TRBD2 (6 bases). This receptor was obtained from a human donor with chronic lymphocytic leukemia. The CDR3 here is CASSLSGTSTDTQYF. The CDR3 DNA is TGTGCCAGCAGCTTATCCGGGACTAGCACAGATACGCAGTATTTT.